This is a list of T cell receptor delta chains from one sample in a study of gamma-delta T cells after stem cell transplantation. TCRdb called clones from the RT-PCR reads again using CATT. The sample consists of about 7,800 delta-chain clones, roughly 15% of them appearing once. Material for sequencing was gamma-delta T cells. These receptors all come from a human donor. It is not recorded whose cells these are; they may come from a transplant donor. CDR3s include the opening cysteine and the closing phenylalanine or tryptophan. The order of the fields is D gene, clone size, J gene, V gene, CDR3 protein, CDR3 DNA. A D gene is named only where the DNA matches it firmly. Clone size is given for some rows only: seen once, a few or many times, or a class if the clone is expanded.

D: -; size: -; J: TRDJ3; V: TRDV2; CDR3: CACGAGWMSSWDTRQMFF; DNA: TGTGCCTGTGGCGCAGGCTGGATGAGCTCCTGGGACACCCGACAGATGTTTTTC
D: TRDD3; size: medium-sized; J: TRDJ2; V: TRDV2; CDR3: CACDFLGAFF; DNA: TGTGCCTGTGACTTTCTGGGGGCCTTCTTT
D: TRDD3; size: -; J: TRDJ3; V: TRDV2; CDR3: CACDTGVLGDTNSWDTRQMFF; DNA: TGTGCCTGTGACACCGGTGTACTGGGGGATACAAATTCCTGGGACACCCGACAGATGTTTTTC
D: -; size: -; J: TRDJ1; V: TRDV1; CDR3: CALGKLFPAPWALYTDKLIF; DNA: TGTGCTCTTGGGAAACTCTTTCCCGCGCCCTGGGCGCTATACACCGATAAACTCATCTTT
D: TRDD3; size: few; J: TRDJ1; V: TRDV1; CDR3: CALGEWLPGGYDKLIF; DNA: TGTGCTCTTGGGGAGTGGTTGCCTGGGGGATACGATAAACTCATCTTT
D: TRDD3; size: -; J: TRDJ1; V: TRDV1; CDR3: CALGVESGGYARRRLIF; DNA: TGTGCTCTTGGGGTAGAATCTGGGGGATACGCGAGAAGGAGGCTCATCTTT
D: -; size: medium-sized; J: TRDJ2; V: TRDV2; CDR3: CACSWGPLTAQLFF; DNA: TGTGCCTGCTCATGGGGTCCTTTGACAGCACAACTCTTCTTT
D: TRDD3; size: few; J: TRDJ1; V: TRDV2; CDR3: CACDILGDTGKLIF; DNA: TGTGCCTGTGACATACTGGGGGATACGGGGAAACTCATCTTT
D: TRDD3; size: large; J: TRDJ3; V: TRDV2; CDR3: CACDYWGSSWDTRQMFF; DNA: TGTGCCTGTGACTACTGGGGGAGCTCCTGGGACACCCGACAGATGTTTTTC
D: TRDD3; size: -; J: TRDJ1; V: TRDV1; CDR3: CALGEHNWGIHGDKLIF; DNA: TGTGCTCTTGGGGAACACAACTGGGGGATACATGGCGATAAACTCATCTTT
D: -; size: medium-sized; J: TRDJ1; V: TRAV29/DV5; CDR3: CAAFSSYPTGGYTDKLIF; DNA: TGTGCAGCTTTTTCTTCCTACCCTACTGGGGGGTACACCGATAAACTCATCTTT
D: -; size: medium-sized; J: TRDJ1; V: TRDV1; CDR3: CALGERIMGGMLYTDKLIF; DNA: TGTGCTCTTGGGGAACGGATTATGGGAGGGATGCTGTACACCGATAAACTCATCTTT
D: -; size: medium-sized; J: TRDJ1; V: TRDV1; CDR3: CALGEFSAPTDKLIF; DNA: TGTGCTCTTGGGGAATTTTCGGCGCCCACCGATAAACTCATCTTT
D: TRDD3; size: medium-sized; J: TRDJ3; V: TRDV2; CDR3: CACDHRGDIWDTRQMFF; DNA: TGTGCCTGTGACCACCGAGGGGATATCTGGGACACCCGACAGATGTTTTTC
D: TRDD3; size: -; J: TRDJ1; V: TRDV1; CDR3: CALGSRPSLPYWGIHTDKLIF; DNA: TGTGCTCTTGGATCCCGGCCTTCCCTCCCATACTGGGGGATCCACACCGATAAACTCATCTTT
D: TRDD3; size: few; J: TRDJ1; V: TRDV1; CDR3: CALGELSTILGHTGTDKLIF; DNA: TGTGCTCTTGGGGAACTATCCACCATACTGGGGCATACGGGGACCGATAAACTCATCTTT
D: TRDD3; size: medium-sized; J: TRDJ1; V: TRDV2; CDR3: CACLANRGILYTTPTDKLIF; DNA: TGTGCCTGTTTAGCGAACAGGGGGATACTTTACACAACACCGACCGATAAACTCATCTTT
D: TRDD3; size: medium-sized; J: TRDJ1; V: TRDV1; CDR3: CALGELVTGGYTDKLIF; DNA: TGTGCTCTTGGGGAACTTGTTACTGGGGGATACACCGATAAACTCATCTTT
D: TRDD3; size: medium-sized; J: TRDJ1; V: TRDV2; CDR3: CACDTPWGNYTDKLIF; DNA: TGTGCCTGTGACACTCCCTGGGGGAACTACACCGATAAACTCATCTTT
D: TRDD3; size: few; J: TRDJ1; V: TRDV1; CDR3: CALAMPTPYTGGYLYTDKLIF; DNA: TGTGCTCTTGCCATGCCTACTCCTTATACTGGGGGATACCTGTACACCGATAAACTCATCTTT
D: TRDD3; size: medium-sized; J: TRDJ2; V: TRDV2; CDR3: CACDTLGDTGAQLFF; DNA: TGTGCCTGTGACACGCTGGGGGATACCGGAGCACAACTCTTCTTT
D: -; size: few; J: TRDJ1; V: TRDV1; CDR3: CALGEIPPSYIVGGNDDKLIF; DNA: TGTGCTCTTGGGGAAATCCCCCCCTCCTACATTGTTGGGGGGAACGACGATAAACTCATCTTT
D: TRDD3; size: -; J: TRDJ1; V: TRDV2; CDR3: CACDILGDPYTDKLIF; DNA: TGTGCCTGTGACATACTGGGGGATCCGTACACCGATAAACTCATCTTT
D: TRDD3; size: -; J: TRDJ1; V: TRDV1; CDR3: CALGETCPALFEDLGDTPDKLIF; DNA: TGTGCTCTTGGGGAAACGTGTCCCGCGCTCTTCGAGGACTTGGGGGATACCCCCGATAAACTCATCTTT
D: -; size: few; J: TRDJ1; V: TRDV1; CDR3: CALGEFGVPANWRRRKLIF; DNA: TGTGCTCTGGGGGAATTCGGGGTTCCCGCCAACTGGCGGAGGAGAAAACTCATCTTT
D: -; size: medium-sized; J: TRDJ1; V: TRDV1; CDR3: CALGEPTRGPYTDKLIF; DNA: TGTGCTCTTGGGGAACCCACGCGGGGGCCGTACACCGATAAACTCATCTTT
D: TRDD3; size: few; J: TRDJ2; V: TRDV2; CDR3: CACDPWGLVPAQLFF; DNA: TGTGCCTGTGACCCCTGGGGGCTCGTCCCAGCACAACTCTTCTTT
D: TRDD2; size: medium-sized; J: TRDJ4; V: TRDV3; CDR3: CAFFHPSSYAGPLIF; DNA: TGTGCCTTTTTCCACCCTTCCTCATATGCCGGACCCCTGATCTTT
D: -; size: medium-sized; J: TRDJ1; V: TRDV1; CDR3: CALLEGMTDKLIF; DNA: TGTGCTCTTTTGGAGGGGATGACCGATAAACTCATCTTT
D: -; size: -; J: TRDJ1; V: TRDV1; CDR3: CALGCRFQFKAAGTIIDKLIF; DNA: TGTGCTCTTGGGTGCCGCTTCCAGTTCAAGGCGGCCGGGACCATTATCGATAAACTCATCTTT
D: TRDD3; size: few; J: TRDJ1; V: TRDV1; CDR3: CALGERQLGMGVDKLIF; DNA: TGTGCTCTTGGGGAACGCCAACTGGGGATGGGGGTCGATAAACTCATCTTT
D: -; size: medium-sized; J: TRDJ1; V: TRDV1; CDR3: CALGLLTPSRWDPYTDKLIF; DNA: TGTGCTCTTGGTCTCCTGACCCCTTCTCGGTGGGACCCGTACACCGATAAACTCATCTTT
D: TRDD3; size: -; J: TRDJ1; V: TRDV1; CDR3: CALGERTTGLLNGGIRADKLIF; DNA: TGTGCTCTTGGGGAAAGGACGACCGGCCTACTCAATGGAGGGATACGCGCCGATAAACTCATCTTT